The 29 T cell receptor beta chains below were found in one sample sequenced in a study of CD8+CD57+ T cells in acquired aplastic anemia. TCR beta VDJ and CDR3 were profiled, and genomic DNA was the template. A single record per CDR3 protein comes from TCRdb applying MiXCR to the reads. This sample yields about 43,000 distinct CDR3 sequences, of which approximately 57% are seen a single time; roughly 60% belongs to the top ten. It was patients with CD8+CD57+ cell expansion by flow cytometry who were chosen for sequencing. The sequencing input was sorted CD4+, CD8+, or CD8+CD57+ T cells (not recorded which) from PBMCs. The receptors were sampled from a human donor with aplastic anemia.

The genes are TRBV20-1 and TRBJ1-1, with D unclear. Per germline, CDR1 DFQATT and CDR2 SNEGSKA (reference sequence). V lost 3 bases and J 4 bases, leaving 9 bases between the germline ends. CDR3 length: 12 residues. The CDR3 nucleotides are TGCAGTGCTAGCGGTCAGACCACTGAAGCTTTCTTT. It translates to CSASGQTTEAFF.

This clonotype was picked up a small number of times. V is TRBV15 and J is TRBJ2-7; D is ambiguous. The CDR3 length is 15 residues. Trimming removed 1 base at V and 4 bases at J, with 14 bases between. CDR1 and CDR2 (germline): LNHNV, YYDKDF (reference sequence). In DNA form, the CDR3 reads TGTGCCACCAGCAGAGCTGCCGGCCTCGGGTACGAGCAGTACTTC. Amino acids: CATSRAAGLGYEQYF.

A few counts support this clonotype. V gene TRBV2 combines with J gene TRBJ2-7; 11 bases align to TRBD1. Germline V gives CDR1 SNHLY, CDR2 FYNNEI. The V gene end was trimmed by 8 bases and the J gene end by 4 bases; junction bases not matched to a gene: 1. The CDR3 runs 12 residues. CDR3 in amino acids: CASGDRGYEQYF. The DNA for the CDR3 is TGTGCCAGCGGGGACAGGGGGTACGAGCAGTACTTC.

This clonotype was counted only a few times. The CDR3 region has the DNA TGCAGCGTGTCGGGACAGACCACCTACGAGCAGTACTTC. It yields the protein CSVSGQTTYEQYF. The chain employs TRBV29-1 and TRBJ2-7, with 7 bases identical to TRBD1. CDR1 and CDR2 (germline): SQVTM, ANQGSEA. Trimming removed 6 bases from V and 2 bases from J; junction bases left unmatched: 7. The CDR3 has 13 residues.

As for this clonotype: Since no conserved phenylalanine or tryptophan closes the CDR3, a read error is the likely cause. CDR3 loop: CASSESTGLEVYTL. The CDR3 DNA reads TGCGCCAGCAGTGAGTCGACAGGGCTGGAGGTCTACACCCTC. This chain joins TRBV10-2 and TRBJ1-2; TRBD1 matches 7 bases. V lost 0 bases to trimming and J lost 10 bases; unmatched junction nucleotides: 8. CDR1 is WSHSY and CDR2 is SAAADI in the germline V gene. This CDR3 is 14 amino acids long.

The V call is TRBV10-3, the J call TRBJ2-3, with 9 nucleotides matching TRBD1. V lost 2 bases, J lost 2 bases, and 5 bases stayed unmatched. The germline V gene encodes CDR1 ENHRY and CDR2 SYGVKD. The CDR3 runs 16 residues. CDR3 in amino acids: CAISEPGTGNTDTQYF. CDR3 in DNA: TGTGCCATCAGTGAGCCAGGGACAGGGAACACAGATACGCAGTATTTT.

The chain couples TRBV19 to TRBJ1-6; 8 positions agree with TRBD1. Germline lookup yields CDR1 LNHDA and CDR2 SQIVND (reference sequence). This CDR3 contains 13 residues. With V trimmed by 9 bases and J by 8 bases, 6 bases remained unmatched. The CDR3 nucleotides read TGTGCCAGCTCACGGGGACAGGATTCACCCCTCCACTTT. It is translated as CASSRGQDSPLHF.

This clonotype was detected many times. The rearrangement uses TRBV4-1 and TRBJ1-1; D gene uncertain. Trimming cost V 1 base and J 0 bases, with 15 bases left between them. CDR3 length: 17 amino acids. CDR1 is MGHRA and CDR2 is YSYEKL in the germline V gene. The CDR3 DNA is TGCGCCAGCAGCCAAGCCATAGGAGGAGAGATGAACACTGAAGCTTTCTTT. Protein sequence: CASSQAIGGEMNTEAFF.

The chain links TRBV9 to TRBJ1-2, with TRBD1 matching 9 bases. This CDR3 spans 15 amino acids. The ends lost 4 bases at V and 4 bases at J; junction bases unmatched: 8. Germline loops: CDR1 SGDLS, CDR2 YYNGEE. Here the CDR3 DNA reads TGTGCCAGCAGCTCGGACCGGACAGGGGTCTATGGCTACACCTTC. This gives the protein CASSSDRTGVYGYTF.

The chain links TRBV19 to TRBJ1-5; perhaps TRBD1 as D (5 bases). CDR1 and CDR2 (germline): LNHDA, SQIVND (reference sequence). V was pared by 7 bases and J by 3 bases, with 13 bases between. The CDR3 is made up of 14 amino acids. The chain's CDR3 is CASNAWGPNQPQHF. Written as DNA, the CDR3 is TGTGCCAGTAATGCGTGGGGCCCCAATCAGCCCCAGCATTTT.

This clonotype has ten or more counts. The chain joins TRBV13 to TRBJ2-7; 13 bases are shared with TRBD2. The CDR3 sequence is 15 residues long. The germline V gene has CDR1 PRHDT and CDR2 FYEKMQ (reference sequence). The ends lost 3 bases at V and 3 bases at J; junction bases unmatched: 2. The chain's CDR3 is CASSFRTSGGYEQYF. Here the CDR3 DNA reads TGTGCCAGCAGCTTCAGGACTAGCGGGGGCTACGAGCAGTACTTC.

The V call is TRBV6-1, the J call TRBJ2-7, with D possibly matching TRBD1 (5 bases). This CDR3 has 11 amino acids. Trimming took 6 bases from V and 7 from J, leaving 10 bases between them. The germline V gene has CDR1 MNHNS and CDR2 SASEGT. The DNA of the CDR3 is TGTGCCAGCAGGCAGGGTTCGGAGCAGTACTTC. Its protein product is CASRQGSEQYF.

The chain is built from TRBV4-2 and TRBJ2-7; 7 bases align to TRBD2. CDR3 length: 14 residues. The V and J ends lost 3 bases and 1 base, in that order; junction bases with no gene match: 3. Germline CDR1 and CDR2: LGHNA and YNFKEQ. Written as DNA, the CDR3 is TGTGCCAGCAGCCAGGGACTATTGTCCTACGAGCAGTACTTC. Encoded protein: CASSQGLLSYEQYF.

V usage is TRBV9 and J usage is TRBJ2-3; 9 bases are shared with TRBD1. Germline CDR1 is SGDLS and CDR2 is YYNGEE. The CDR3 is made up of 16 amino acids. V shed 0 bases and J 1 base; nucleotides not matched to a gene: 3. CDR3 loop: CASSVGTGDGTDTQYF. CDR3 DNA sequence: TGTGCCAGCAGCGTAGGGACAGGGGACGGCACAGATACGCAGTATTTT.

In this sample, this clonotype turned up a few times. This rearrangement joins TRBV2 to TRBJ2-5; 9 bases are a match to TRBD2. CDR1 and CDR2 from the germline V gene are SNHLY and FYNNEI. CDR3 length: 15 amino acids. After removal of 4 bases from V and 5 bases from J, the junction contained 8 bases not matched to a gene. CDR3 sequence: CASSGGGGAGETQYF. The CDR3 DNA sequence: TGTGCCAGCAGTGGTGGCGGGGGGGCCGGGGAGACCCAGTACTTC.

This clonotype has ten or more counts. J is TRBJ1-1 and V is TRBV7-9; 9 bases match TRBD1. The CDR3 runs 18 residues. The V segment lost 0 bases and the J segment 4 bases; nucleotides outside the gene matches: 12. In germline, CDR1 is SEHNR, CDR2 FQNEAQ (reference sequence). The CDR3 is CASSLAAGTGYATTEAFF. The CDR3 bases are TGTGCCAGCAGCTTAGCGGCTGGGACAGGGTATGCGACCACTGAAGCTTTCTTT. The full variable domain, its missing parts supplied by reference TRBV7-9 and TRBJ1-1, is DTGVSQNPRHKITKRGQNVTFRCDPISEHNRLYWYRQTLGQGPEFLTYFQNEAQLEKSRLLSDRFSAERPKGSFSTLEIQRTEQGDSAMYLCASSLAAGTGYATTEAFFGQGTRLTVV.

The V gene is TRBV10-2, the J gene TRBJ2-7; D is ambiguous. Trimming shortened V by 7 bases and J by 0 bases, and 7 bases separated the two germline ends. The CDR3 sequence is 12 residues long. Germline CDR1 reads WSHSY; CDR2 reads SAAADI. The CDR3 DNA reads TGCGCCAGCATGGCCTTCTCCTACGAGCAGTACTTC. Translated, it gives CASMAFSYEQYF.

The chain couples TRBV29-1 to TRBJ1-1; D perhaps matches TRBD1 (5 bases). CDR3 length: 13 residues. Per the germline V gene, CDR1 is SQVTM and CDR2 is ANQGSEA. Trimming removed 4 bases from V and 4 bases from J, with 13 bases in between. The CDR3 loop is CSVVRGEGTEAFF. The CDR3 nucleotides are TGCAGCGTTGTGAGGGGCGAGGGCACTGAAGCTTTCTTT.

The chain carries TRBV2 and TRBJ1-4; D is unclear. CDR3 length: 13 residues. The V gene lost 3 bases and the J gene lost 11 bases, with 13 bases spanning the gap. CDR1 is SNHLY and CDR2 is FYNNEI in the germline V gene. CDR3 nucleotides: TGTGCCAGCAGTGAGCGCGGTGGGGAGAAACTGTTTTTT. This translates into CASSERGGEKLFF.

This clonotype has just a few counts. A much larger clone lies one base from this, so it may be a read error. The V and J genes are TRBV11-2 and TRBJ1-6; D uncertain. This CDR3 has 15 residues. Trimming stripped 2 bases from V and 0 bases from J, with 5 bases between. Germline CDR1 is SGHAT and CDR2 is FQNNGV. CDR3: CASSLWSSYNSPLHF. The CDR3 DNA sequence: TGTGCCAGCAGCTTATGGAGCTCCTATAATTCACCCCTCCACTTT.

This CDR3 reads CASRRETTRSGNTIYF. CDR3 DNA: TGCGCCAGCAGGAGGGAGACTACGCGCTCTGGAAACACCATATATTTT. The gene calls are TRBV10-2 and TRBJ1-3; unclear D gene. Germline V CDR1 and CDR2: WSHSY, SAAADI. The CDR3 loop spans 16 amino acids. V lost 6 bases and J 0 bases, leaving 15 bases between the germline ends.

The V gene is TRBV5-1, the J gene TRBJ2-7; D perhaps matches TRBD1 (6 bases). The CDR3 totals 15 residues. Trimming removed 6 bases from V and 5 bases from J, with 21 bases in between. Germline V gene data show CDR1 as SGHRS and CDR2 as YFSETQ. The chain's CDR3 is CASTVDGQGFHEQYF. CDR3 nucleotides: TGCGCCAGCACCGTGGACGGTCAGGGGTTCCACGAGCAGTACTTC.

V usage is TRBV24-1 and J usage is TRBJ2-7, with no clear D. The V and J ends lost 3 bases and 1 base respectively, with 9 bases between them. Per germline, CDR1 KGHDR and CDR2 SFDVKD. The length of the CDR3 is 14 residues. CDR3 sequence reads: CATSDSPGSYEQYF. The CDR3 coding sequence is TGTGCCACCAGTGATAGCCCAGGATCCTACGAGCAGTACTTC.

This clonotype came up many times. The chain joins TRBV7-9 to TRBJ1-1; tentative D call: TRBD1 (5 bases). Germline V gives CDR1 SEHNR, CDR2 FQNEAQ (reference sequence). V was pared by 5 bases and J by 4 bases, with 17 bases between. The CDR3 extends over 15 amino acids. The CDR3 loop reads CASSATPRVSTEAFF. CDR3 DNA: TGTGCCAGCAGCGCAACACCCAGGGTGAGCACTGAAGCTTTCTTT.

The gene calls are TRBV7-8 and TRBJ1-2; D gene uncertain. The V and J ends lost 5 bases and 2 bases respectively, with 9 bases between them. This CDR3 has 13 residues. Germline values: CDR1 SGHVS, CDR2 FQNEAQ. In DNA form, the CDR3 reads TGTGCCAGCAGCCAAGACTCAAACTATGGCTACACCTTC. It translates to CASSQDSNYGYTF.

V and J are TRBV20-1 and TRBJ2-1, with D perhaps matching TRBD2 (5 bases). This CDR3 contains 14 residues. V lost 1 base and J 3 bases, leaving 10 bases between the germline ends. CDR1 is DFQATT, CDR2 SNEGSKA, per germline (reference sequence). The CDR3 nucleotides read TGCAGTGCTAGAGGGGGTGACTACTACAATGAGCAGTTCTTC. Encoded protein: CSARGGDYYNEQFF.

Note on this clonotype: A clone one base away is much larger, so this may be a read error. This rearrangement joins TRBV6-5 to TRBJ2-5, with a possible D match to TRBD2 (6 bases). Germline values: CDR1 MNHEY, CDR2 SVGAGI. CDR3 length equals 15 residues. Here the CDR3 DNA reads TGTGCCAGCAGTTCTAGCGCGCCCCCCCAAGAGAGCCAGTACTTC. Protein product: CASSSSAPPQESQYF.

The CDR3 region is CASSFPRYEQYF. For the CDR3, the DNA is TGTGCCAGCAGCTTCCCGCGTTACGAGCAGTACTTC. The chain employs TRBV7-2 and TRBJ2-7; no clear D gene. There are 12 residues in the CDR3. V dropped 3 bases and J dropped 4 bases, with 7 bases sitting between them. Germline V gene lookup returns CDR1 SGHTA and CDR2 FQGNSA.

The rearrangement uses TRBV29-1 and TRBJ2-7, with no clear D. CDR3 length: 13 amino acids. Germline CDR1 reads SQVTM; CDR2 reads ANQGSEA. V lost 0 bases, J lost 5 bases, and 11 bases lay in between. Here the CDR3 reads CSVEDQGIHEQYF. Written as DNA, the CDR3 is TGCAGCGTTGAAGATCAAGGGATCCACGAGCAGTACTTC.